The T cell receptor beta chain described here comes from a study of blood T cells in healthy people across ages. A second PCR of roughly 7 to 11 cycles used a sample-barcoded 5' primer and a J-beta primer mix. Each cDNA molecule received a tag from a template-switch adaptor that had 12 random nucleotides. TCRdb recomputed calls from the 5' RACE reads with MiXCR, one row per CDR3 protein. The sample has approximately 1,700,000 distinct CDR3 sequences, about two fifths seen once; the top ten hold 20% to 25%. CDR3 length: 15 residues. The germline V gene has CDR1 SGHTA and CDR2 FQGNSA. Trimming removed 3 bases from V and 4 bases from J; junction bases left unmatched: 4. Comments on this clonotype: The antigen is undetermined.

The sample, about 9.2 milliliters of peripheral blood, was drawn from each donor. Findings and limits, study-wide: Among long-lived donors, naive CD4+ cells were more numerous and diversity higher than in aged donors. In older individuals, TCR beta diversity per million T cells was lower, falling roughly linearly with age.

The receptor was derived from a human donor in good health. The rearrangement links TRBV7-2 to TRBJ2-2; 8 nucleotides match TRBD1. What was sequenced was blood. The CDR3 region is CASSFITGGTGELFF. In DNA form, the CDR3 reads TGTGCCAGCAGCTTCATTACAGGGGGCACCGGGGAGCTGTTTTTT.